This is a list of T cell receptor beta chains from one sample in a study of graft-versus-host responses after intestinal transplantation. Clones were read by immunoSEQ multiplex PCR, and TCRdb kept only the in-frame ones, dropping some. The profile covers tens of thousands of clones, with 80% to 95% appearing a single time and around 7% taken by the ten largest. Material: bone marrow, obtained less than 750 days after intestinal transplantation. The source of these receptors is a human patient who received an intestinal transplant, so some T cells may come from the graft donor. Each CDR3 is given with its conserved first and last residue. The order of the fields is clone size, V gene, D gene, J gene, CDR3 DNA, CDR3 protein. D genes are given only for firm matches. Size is omitted from some rows. Given values are once, few, many or a class for expanded clones.

>.|TRBV30|.|TRBJ2-3
TGTGCCTGGAGTGTACGTCGGACAGTCACAGATACGCAGTATTTT
CAWSVRRTVTDTQYF
>few|TRBV4-1|.|TRBJ2-3
TGCGCCAGCAGCCAGACAGATACGCAGTATTTT
CASSQTDTQYF
>.|TRBV15|TRBD2|TRBJ2-1
TGTGCCACCAGCAGAGGGGGCGGGGGGTACAATGAGCAGTTCTTC
CATSRGGGGYNEQFF
>few|TRBV6-4|.|TRBJ1-1
TGTGCCAGCAGTGAACAGGAGAACACTGAAGCTTTCTTT
CASSEQENTEAFF
>.|TRBV27|TRBD1|TRBJ2-7
TGTGCCAGCAGTTTACAGGGGGCGGGGTACGAGCAGTACTTC
CASSLQGAGYEQYF
>.|TRBV27|.|TRBJ2-7
TGTGCCAGCAGTTTATACGGCGAGCAGTACTTC
CASSLYGEQYF
>.|TRBV18|TRBD2|TRBJ2-3
TGTGCCAGCTCACCACCGTTTCTAGCGGGGAACACAGATACGCAGTATTTT
CASSPPFLAGNTDTQYF
>.|TRBV5-5|.|TRBJ1-1
TGTGCCAGCAGCTTGTATCCGGAGAACACTGAAGCTTTCTTT
CASSLYPENTEAFF
>few|TRBV11-2|.|TRBJ2-3
TGTGCCAGCAGCCACCTCAGGGGCACAGATACGCAGTATTTT
CASSHLRGTDTQYF
>once|TRBV6-1|.|TRBJ2-3
TGTGCCAGCAGCCAAACAGTGCTTCGCACAGATACGCAGTATTTT
CASSQTVLRTDTQYF
>.|TRBV6-6|.|TRBJ1-2
TGTGCCAGCCGGGGGGCCAGCACGTACTATGGCTACACCTTC
CASRGASTYYGYTF
>.|TRBV5-4|.|TRBJ2-3
TGTGCCAGCAGCTTGGCCAAGGCTAGCGTGACAGATACGCAGTATTTT
CASSLAKASVTDTQYF
>.|TRBV6-4|.|TRBJ1-5
TGTGCCAGCAGTGAGGGATATAGCAATCAGCCCCAGCATTTT
CASSEGYSNQPQHF
>.|TRBV6-5|.|TRBJ2-3
TGTGCCAGCAGTTCTGGGTACACAGATACGCAGTATTTT
CASSSGYTDTQYF
>.|TRBV14|TRBD2|TRBJ2-1
TGTGCCAGCAGCTCGACTAGCGGGAGTAATGAGCAGTTCTTC
CASSSTSGSNEQFF
>.|TRBV27|TRBD2|TRBJ2-1
TGTGCCAGCAGGGGAAGACTAGCGAATGAGCAGTTCTTC
CASRGRLANEQFF
>.|TRBV10-3|.|TRBJ2-7
TGTGCCATCAGTGACTCGGTAGCGGAGGCCTACGAGCAGTACTTC
CAISDSVAEAYEQYF
>.|TRBV7-9|.|TRBJ1-5
TGTGCCAGCAGTTCATATAGCAATCAGCCCCAGCATTTT
CASSSYSNQPQHF
>.|TRBV11-2|.|TRBJ2-2
TGTGCCAGCAGCTCCAAGACAGCCTCGAACACCGGGGAGCTGTTTTTT
CASSSKTASNTGELFF
>once|TRBV9|.|TRBJ1-3
TGTGCCAGCAGCGTAGGAGGAAACACCATATATTTT
CASSVGGNTIYF
>.|TRBV5-1|TRBD2|TRBJ2-1
TGCGCCAGCAGCCAGCGGGGGAGGAGCTCCTACAATGAGCAGTTCTTC
CASSQRGRSSYNEQFF
>.|TRBV10-2|TRBD1|TRBJ1-1
TGCGCCAGCAACAGGGGAAACACTGAAGCTTTCTTT
CASNRGNTEAFF
>.|TRBV7-9|.|TRBJ2-7
TGTGCCAGCAGCTCTAAGCGGGCGCCCTACGAGCAGTACTTC
CASSSKRAPYEQYF
>.|TRBV10-1|TRBD1|TRBJ2-4
TGCGCCAGCGACAGGGGGGGGGAGCCGAACATTCAGTACTTC
CASDRGGEPNIQYF
>.|TRBV6-1|.|TRBJ2-7
TGTGCCAGCAGTGAGCTCTCCGGGACGGCATGGTACTTC
CASSELSGTAWYF
>.|TRBV5-1|TRBD2|TRBJ2-1
TGCGCCAGCAGCTGGGGACTAGCGGGAGGGAATGAGCAGTTCTTC
CASSWGLAGGNEQFF
>once|TRBV5-6|.|TRBJ2-7
TGTGCCAGCATAGGGCTAGAACGTATGGGCGAGCAGTACTTC
CASIGLERMGEQYF
>.|TRBV7-6|TRBD2|TRBJ2-2
TGTGCCAGCAGCTTAGTGTCGGTCTCGCGACTAGCGGGTGGCACCGGGGAGCTGTTTTTT
CASSLVSVSRLAGGTGELFF